Listed below are T cell receptor beta chains from one sample, sequenced in a study of blood T cell repertoires in COVID-19. Measured with immunoSEQ multiplex PCR; TCRdb has only the in-frame clones, and not every one. The profile covers fewer than 250,000 clones, with approximately 80% appearing a single time and 5.5% to 7.5% taken by the ten largest. Sequences were obtained from peripheral blood. These receptors came from a woman aged 60-75 years with active or convalescent COVID-19. The CDR3 runs from the conserved cysteine through the conserved F or W. The D gene is left open where the match is weak. A clone size is listed for some rows: how often the clone was seen (once, few, many), or a class if it is expanded.

NA	TRBV3-1/TRBV3-2	TRBD2	17	TRBJ2-1	CASSQGSGGRRLNEQFF	TGTGCCAGCAGCCAAGGTTCGGGGGGAAGGCGATTAAATGAGCAGTTCTTC
NA	TRBV2	TRBD2	14	TRBJ2-1	CASIGLAGDGEQFF	TGTGCCAGCATAGGACTAGCGGGAGACGGTGAGCAGTTCTTC
NA	TRBV3-1/TRBV3-2	TRBD1	16	TRBJ2-1	CASSQEDRGAITGQFF	TGTGCCAGCAGCCAAGAGGACAGGGGGGCAATAACGGGGCAGTTCTTC
NA	TRBV11-3	TRBD2	16	TRBJ2-7	CASSLGGGNGKDEQYF	TGTGCCAGCAGCCTCGGGGGGGGAAACGGTAAGGACGAGCAGTACTTC
once	TRBV6-5	TRBD1	14	TRBJ1-2	CASSFTGGSDGYTF	TGTGCCAGCAGTTTTACAGGGGGCTCGGATGGCTACACCTTC
NA	TRBV10-2	TRBD2	15	TRBJ2-1	CASRASGGPYNEQFF	TGCGCCAGCAGGGCTAGCGGGGGTCCCTACAATGAGCAGTTCTTC
NA	TRBV6-2/TRBV6-3	NA	15	TRBJ1-1	CASSPLFDSMNEAFF	TGTGCCAGCAGTCCGCTATTCGACAGTATGAATGAAGCTTTCTTT
once	TRBV2	TRBD1	15	TRBJ1-3	CASSWGQGYGNTIYF	TGTGCCAGCAGTTGGGGACAGGGTTACGGAAACACCATATATTTT
NA	TRBV10-2	NA	15	TRBJ2-1	CASSDWGQPYNEQFF	TGCGCCAGCAGTGATTGGGGACAACCCTACAATGAGCAGTTCTTC
once	TRBV3-1/TRBV3-2	TRBD2	17	TRBJ2-1	CASSQDFPTSGNDEQFF	TGTGCCAGCAGCCAAGATTTCCCGACTAGCGGGAACGATGAGCAGTTCTTC
NA	TRBV7-9	NA	16	TRBJ2-1	CASSLVLGSSYNEQFF	TGTGCCAGCAGCTTAGTTCTCGGGAGCTCCTACAATGAGCAGTTCTTC
NA	TRBV21-1	NA	19	TRBJ2-4	CASSKALLHPATAKNIQYF	TGTGCCAGCAGCAAAGCCCTCTTGCACCCCGCGACTGCCAAAAACATTCAGTACTTC
NA	TRBV7-2	TRBD2	15	TRBJ2-5	CASSLEAGVQETQYF	TGTGCCAGCAGCCTCGAGGCGGGGGTCCAAGAGACCCAGTACTTC
few	TRBV2	NA	13	TRBJ1-1	CASTITPGTEAFF	TGTGCCAGCACTATTACACCGGGTACTGAAGCTTTCTTT
NA	TRBV7-2	TRBD2	17	TRBJ2-1	CASSLASPAAGAGEQFF	TGTGCCAGCAGCTTAGCGTCCCCTGCAGCGGGGGCAGGTGAGCAGTTCTTC
NA	TRBV5-1	TRBD1	16	TRBJ1-5	CASSLGPGQGFQPQHF	TGCGCCAGCAGCTTGGGCCCGGGACAGGGGTTTCAGCCCCAGCATTTT
NA	TRBV7-2	NA	15	TRBJ2-1	CASSPGAGIYNEQFF	TGTGCCAGCAGCCCTGGGGCGGGGATATACAATGAGCAGTTCTTC
NA	TRBV24-1	TRBD1	14	TRBJ1-2	CATSDSTGFYGYTF	TGTGCCACCAGTGATTCGACAGGGTTTTATGGCTACACCTTC
once	TRBV5-8	NA	16	TRBJ1-3	CASSLGQAYSGNTIYF	TGTGCCAGCAGCTTGGGACAGGCCTACTCTGGAAACACCATATATTTT
NA	TRBV7-3	TRBD2	15	TRBJ2-1	CASSQGLAATDEQFF	TGTGCCAGCAGCCAGGGACTAGCGGCCACGGATGAGCAGTTCTTC
NA	TRBV9	NA	16	TRBJ1-1	CASSPPRVGPNTEAFF	TGTGCCAGCAGCCCCCCCCGAGTGGGGCCGAACACTGAAGCTTTCTTT
NA	TRBV30	NA	14	TRBJ2-1	CAWSGGVSYNEQFF	TGTGCCTGGAGTGGCGGGGTATCCTACAATGAGCAGTTCTTC
once	TRBV11-2	NA	14	TRBJ2-5	CASSPLGLQETQYF	TGTGCCAGCAGCCCGCTAGGCCTCCAAGAGACCCAGTACTTC
NA	TRBV19	TRBD1	15	TRBJ1-5	CASRETTGGNQPQHF	TGTGCCAGTAGGGAGACTACAGGGGGCAATCAGCCCCAGCATTTT
once	TRBV5-1	TRBD2	16	TRBJ2-3	CASSFLAGTSTDTQYF	TGCGCCAGCAGCTTCCTAGCGGGTACTAGCACAGATACGCAGTATTTT
NA	TRBV11-2	TRBD1	15	TRBJ1-2	CASSPAGQGFSGYTF	TGTGCCAGCAGCCCGGCGGGACAGGGGTTCTCTGGCTACACCTTC
NA	TRBV3-1/TRBV3-2	NA	14	TRBJ2-5	CASSSPGLGETQYF	TGTGCCAGCAGTTCCCCAGGGTTGGGGGAGACCCAGTACTTC
NA	TRBV19	NA	12	TRBJ1-5	CASSAGHQPQHF	TGTGCCAGTAGTGCAGGGCATCAGCCCCAGCATTTT
NA	TRBV9	NA	15	TRBJ1-1	CASSVSSAFSTEAFF	TGTGCCAGCAGCGTATCATCCGCGTTTAGCACTGAAGCTTTCTTT
NA	TRBV28	NA	15	TRBJ1-6	CASSFPGTYNSPLHF	TGTGCCAGCAGTTTTCCGGGTACTTATAATTCACCCCTCCACTTT
NA	TRBV10-2	NA	13	TRBJ1-5	CASRSQGNQPQHF	TGCGCCAGCAGATCGCAGGGTAATCAGCCCCAGCATTTT
NA	TRBV9	TRBD2	17	TRBJ2-3	CASSVVSGGSPTDTQYF	TGTGCCAGCAGCGTAGTAAGCGGGGGGTCTCCCACAGATACGCAGTATTTT
NA	TRBV3-1/TRBV3-2	TRBD1	16	TRBJ1-2	CASSQPWDSISGGYTF	TGTGCCAGCAGCCAACCCTGGGACAGTATATCGGGAGGCTACACCTTC
NA	TRBV5-6	NA	14	TRBJ1-1	CASSPGTMNTEAFF	TGTGCCAGCAGTCCCGGGACAATGAACACTGAAGCTTTCTTT
NA	TRBV18	NA	18	TRBJ2-2	CASSPGSRYNTYTGELFF	TGTGCCAGCTCACCAGGCTCACGATATAACACCTACACCGGGGAGCTGTTTTTT
few	TRBV21-1	NA	14	TRBJ1-6	CASRFRDRDSPLHF	TGTGCCAGCAGATTTAGGGACAGGGACTCACCCCTCCACTTT
NA	TRBV19	TRBD1	15	TRBJ1-1	CASTFRDRGNTEAFF	TGTGCCAGTACATTCCGGGACAGGGGGAACACTGAAGCTTTCTTT
NA	TRBV6-5	TRBD1	13	TRBJ2-1	CASSPQGPEALFF	TGTGCCAGCAGTCCACAGGGGCCTGAGGCATTGTTCTTC
NA	TRBV28	NA	12	TRBJ1-2	CASGRVDYGYTF	TGTGCCAGCGGTCGAGTGGACTATGGCTACACCTTC
NA	TRBV10-3	NA	15	TRBJ1-3	CAISEYQGSGNTIYF	TGTGCCATCAGTGAATACCAGGGGTCTGGAAACACCATATATTTT